One and the same sample provided the 20 T cell receptor beta chains below, sequenced in a study of shared clonotypes between healthy human individuals. Clones were read by immunoSEQ multiplex PCR, and TCRdb kept only the in-frame ones, dropping some. Seen here are around 700,000 clones, 60% to 80% observed once, and the top ten hold under 2%. Sample: memory CD4+ T cells sorted from blood. Regarding subset: CD45RA-negative fraction. These receptors all stem from a woman under 40 in good health.

About this clone: Other DNA sequences in the same sample also yield this CDR3. The V and J genes are TRBV27 and TRBJ1-2, with a weak D call TRBD1 (5 bases). The CDR3 runs 13 residues. Germline loops: CDR1 MNHEY, CDR2 SMNVEV (reference sequence). The V and J ends lost 2 bases and 6 bases respectively, with 10 bases between them. The CDR3 DNA reads TGTGCCAGCAGTTTAGGGGGGGTAGATGGCTACACCTTC. Translating gives CASSLGGVDGYTF.

V usage is TRBV9 and J usage is TRBJ1-1; tentatively, D is TRBD1 (5 bases). The CDR3 is made up of 15 amino acids. Germline values: CDR1 SGDLS, CDR2 YYNGEE. V was clipped by 3 bases and J by 3 bases, with 15 bases between them. The CDR3 is CASSASGRDYTEAFF. The CDR3 bases are TGTGCCAGCAGCGCCTCGGGACGGGACTACACTGAAGCTTTCTTT. Full variable domain (remainder filled in from reference TRBV9 and TRBJ1-1): DSGVTQTPKHLITATGQRVTLRCSPRSGDLSVYWYQQSLDQGLQFLIQYYNGEERAKGNILERFSAQQFPDLHSELNLSSLELGDSALYFCASSASGRDYTEAFFGQGTRLTVV.

The V gene is TRBV6-1, the J gene TRBJ1-5, with 9 bases aligning to TRBD1. Germline values: CDR1 MNHNS, CDR2 SASEGT. The CDR3 has 18 residues. V lost 4 bases to trimming and J lost 0 bases; unmatched junction nucleotides: 10. CDR3: CASSVGTGIGYSNQPQHF. The DNA of the CDR3 is TGTGCCAGCAGTGTTGGGACAGGGATTGGGTATAGCAATCAGCCCCAGCATTTT.

A few counts support this clone. This rearrangement joins TRBV30 to TRBJ1-5, with TRBD1 identical over 9 bases. Germline CDR1 reads GTSNPN; CDR2 reads SVGIG (reference sequence). CDR3 size: 15 residues. Losses at the gene ends were 0 bases for V and 4 bases for J; bases not matched to a gene: 4. CDR3 protein: CAWSVYGTGNQPQHF. The CDR3 DNA reads TGTGCCTGGAGTGTATATGGGACAGGGAATCAGCCCCAGCATTTT.

The chain employs TRBV9 and TRBJ2-1, with 11 bases that match TRBD2. Trimming removed 4 bases from V and 6 bases from J; junction bases left unmatched: 9. The CDR3 totals 16 residues. Looked up from germline, CDR1 is SGDLS and CDR2 is YYNGEE. The CDR3 DNA sequence: TGTGCCAGCAGCCCGTGGGTAGCGGGAGGGCCCAATGAGCAGTTCTTC. It specifies CASSPWVAGGPNEQFF.

The V and J genes are TRBV5-1 and TRBJ1-2; D is possibly TRBD1 (6 bases). Deletions cut 4 bases from V and 4 bases from J, with 23 bases between. The germline CDR1 and CDR2 sequences are SGHRS and YFSETQ. The CDR3 has 17 amino acids. CDR3 sequence reads: CASSPRAHREVTYGYTF. The CDR3 coding sequence is TGCGCCAGCAGCCCCCGGGCACACAGGGAGGTAACCTATGGCTACACCTTC.

V gene TRBV6-4 combines with J gene TRBJ2-1; D is perhaps TRBD2 (6 bases). V lost 4 bases to trimming and J lost 5 bases, with 21 bases between them. Germline CDR1 and CDR2: MRHNA and SNTAGT. The CDR3 covers 17 residues. The CDR3: CASSGFLAPVIDNEQFF. In DNA form, the CDR3 reads TGTGCCAGCAGTGGTTTCCTAGCGCCCGTTATAGACAATGAGCAGTTCTTC.

This clone was detected only a few times. CDR3 sequence (DNA): TGTGCCACCAGCAGAGCCGGGACATATATTAGTGGCTACACCTTC. It is translated as CATSRAGTYISGYTF. The rearrangement links TRBV15 to TRBJ1-2; tentative D call: TRBD1 (6 bases). With 1 base removed from V and 7 bases from J, the gap between germline ends came to 16 bases. This CDR3 has 15 residues. CDR1 is LNHNV, CDR2 YYDKDF, per germline (reference sequence).

V gene TRBV4-2 combines with J gene TRBJ1-2; 8 bases line up with TRBD1. Trimming removed 4 bases from V and 8 bases from J; junction bases left unmatched: 6. Germline V CDR1 and CDR2: LGHNA, YNFKEQ. This CDR3 is built from 13 residues. The CDR3 sequence is CASSLMGQAGYTF. CDR3 in DNA: TGTGCCAGCAGCCTGATGGGACAGGCAGGCTACACCTTC.

The table lists this clone with a few counts. The chain joins TRBV9 to TRBJ2-3; 9 nucleotides match TRBD1. V shed 0 bases, J shed 5 bases, and the junction held 4 bases outside the gene matches. The CDR3 covers 15 residues. Germline CDR1 and CDR2: SGDLS and YYNGEE. The CDR3 reads CASSVVQGAKDTQYF. Here the CDR3 DNA reads TGTGCCAGCAGCGTAGTACAGGGGGCGAAAGATACGCAGTATTTT.

The chain combines TRBV2 with TRBJ2-2, with D tentatively TRBD1 (5 bases). This CDR3 contains 14 residues. V lost 3 bases to trimming and J lost 7 bases, with 12 bases between them. CDR1 is SNHLY and CDR2 is FYNNEI in the germline V gene. The CDR3 DNA sequence: TGTGCCAGCAGTGATCAGGGTACAGTCGGGGAGCTGTTTTTT. The encoded protein is CASSDQGTVGELFF.

This chain connects TRBV19 to TRBJ1-2; D uncertain. The V end lost 6 bases, the J end lost 2 bases, and 10 bases lay between the germline ends. CDR1 and CDR2 from the germline V gene are LNHDA and SQIVND (reference sequence). The CDR3 spans 13 residues. DNA for the CDR3: TGTGCCAGTAGCACTACTCAGAACTATGGCTACACCTTC. Amino acid sequence: CASSTTQNYGYTF. Variable domain in full (rest from reference TRBV19 and TRBJ1-2): DGGITQSPKYLFRKEGQNVTLSCEQNLNHDAMYWYRQDPGQGLRLIYYSQIVNDFQKGDIAEGYSVSREKKESFPLTVTSAQKNPTAFYLCASSTTQNYGYTFGSGTRLTVV.

V is TRBV28 and J is TRBJ1-5; 9 positions match TRBD1. J gave up 4 bases and V 3 bases, and 13 bases lay outside the gene matches. Germline V gene sequence: CDR1 MDHEN, CDR2 SYDVKM. The CDR3 consists of 18 residues. The CDR3 reads CASSLTLTGGSRNQPQHF. CDR3 nucleotides: TGTGCCAGCAGTTTGACCTTGACAGGGGGGTCCCGAAATCAGCCCCAGCATTTT.

This sequence joins TRBV18 and TRBJ2-1, with 10 bases aligning to TRBD2. The CDR3 has 13 residues. The ends lost 0 bases at V and 11 bases at J; junction bases unmatched: 1. Looked up from germline, CDR1 is KGHSH and CDR2 is LQKENI. The CDR3 DNA follows: TGTGCCAGCTCACCACCTAGCGGGGGGAAGCAGTTCTTC. Amino acids: CASSPPSGGKQFF.

This clone has more than one count but fewer than ten. The chain carries TRBV5-6 and TRBJ1-2; D is unclear. The germline V gene encodes CDR1 SGHDT and CDR2 YYEEEE. The CDR3 is made up of 14 amino acids. Trimming left V 3 bases short and J 2 bases short, with 11 bases between. The DNA of the CDR3 is TGTGCCAGCAGCTCGGTTAGTGGGAACTATGGCTACACCTTC. This translates into CASSSVSGNYGYTF.

This clone came up once. The J gene is TRBJ1-1, the V gene TRBV18; weak D call: TRBD1 (6 bases). The germline V and J ends were trimmed by 6 bases and 8 bases, with 16 bases remaining between them. The germline V gene has CDR1 KGHSH and CDR2 LQKENI. CDR3 length: 13 amino acids. The CDR3 reads CASSSDSKREAFF. CDR3 in DNA: TGTGCCAGCTCGTCGGACAGTAAAAGGGAAGCTTTCTTT.

The genes are TRBV28 and TRBJ2-7; D is possibly TRBD2 (6 bases). This CDR3 region has 15 residues. Trimming took off 7 bases at V and 3 bases at J, with 19 bases between the two ends. CDR1 and CDR2 from the germline V gene are MDHEN and SYDVKM. The CDR3 DNA follows: TGTGCCAGCAATCTCCTAGGGACTGCCAGCTACGAGCAGTACTTC. Translation gives CASNLLGTASYEQYF.

The chain employs TRBV9 and TRBJ2-3; D gene unclear. In germline, CDR1 is SGDLS, CDR2 YYNGEE. The CDR3 has 16 amino acids. V was pared by 0 bases and J by 2 bases, with 13 bases between. The CDR3 here is CASSVAPRYSTDTQYF. The CDR3 region has the DNA TGTGCCAGCAGCGTAGCCCCGCGGTACTCCACAGATACGCAGTATTTT.

This chain joins TRBV2 and TRBJ1-5, with D unclear. This CDR3 comprises 11 residues. CDR1 and CDR2 (germline): SNHLY, FYNNEI. Trimming removed 3 bases at V and 9 bases at J, with 6 bases between. The CDR3 region is CASSEVGPQHF. CDR3 bases: TGTGCCAGCAGTGAGGTGGGGCCCCAGCATTTT.

The chain carries TRBV25-1 and TRBJ2-7, with unresolved D. The CDR3 runs to 13 residues. Trimming removed 1 base at V and 2 bases at J, with 6 bases between. Germline V gene sequence: CDR1 MGHDK, CDR2 SYGVNS. For the CDR3, the DNA is TGTGCCAGCAGTGAATGGCAGGCCTACGAGCAGTACTTC. Its translation is CASSEWQAYEQYF.